These T cell receptor beta chains were read from a single sample in a study of blood T cell repertoires in COVID-19. Repertoires were generated with immunoSEQ multiplex PCR, while TCRdb's copy carries only in-frame clones and drops some. This table holds under 200,000 clones, roughly 82% found once. Sequenced input: PBMCs or T cells enriched from blood (not recorded which). These receptors originate from a woman in her sixties with acute COVID-19. The CDR3 runs from the conserved cysteine through the conserved F or W. The D gene is left open where the match is weak. The listing skips clone size in some rows; elsewhere it reads once, few, many or a size class.

few	NA	TRBV6-5	TRBJ2-3	TGTGCCAGCAGTTACTCCATAGATACGCAGTATTTT	CASSYSIDTQYF
NA	TRBD2	TRBV4-1	TRBJ2-7	TGCGCCAGCAGCCAAGTACTAGCGCTTAGCTACGAGCAGTACTTC	CASSQVLALSYEQYF
NA	NA	TRBV27	TRBJ1-1	TGTGCCAGCAGTCTAAATAACAGGGAGGGGACTGAAGCTTTCTTT	CASSLNNREGTEAFF
NA	TRBD2	TRBV4-2	TRBJ2-1	TGTGCCAGCACCCGAGGGAGACTAGCGGGGGGATCATACAATGAGCAGTTCTTC	CASTRGRLAGGSYNEQFF
NA	TRBD1	TRBV10-3	TRBJ1-5	TGTGCCATCAGTACCCGGGACAGGGGAGTCCAGCCCCAGCATTTT	CAISTRDRGVQPQHF
few	TRBD2	TRBV5-1	TRBJ2-1	TGCGCCAGCAGCCAAACTAGCGGGGGGGCCGGGCAGTTCTTC	CASSQTSGGAGQFF
NA	TRBD1	TRBV30	TRBJ1-1	TGTGCCTGGACCTCGGGACAGGGAAAGGGAACTGAAGCTTTCTTT	CAWTSGQGKGTEAFF
NA	TRBD1	TRBV30	TRBJ1-1	TGTGCCTGGAGCGGACAGGGGGGGACTGAAGCTTTCTTT	CAWSGQGGTEAFF
NA	NA	TRBV9	TRBJ1-6	TGTGCCAGCAGCGTAGACTGGGGGGGTAATTCACCCCTCCACTTT	CASSVDWGGNSPLHF
NA	NA	TRBV2	TRBJ1-5	TGTGCCAGCAGTCAGCAGGGTCGCTCGAGCAATCAGCCCCAGCATTTT	CASSQQGRSSNQPQHF
NA	TRBD1	TRBV18	TRBJ1-5	TGTGCCAGCTCACCTAGAAGGACAGGGAAAAATCAGCCCCAGCATTTT	CASSPRRTGKNQPQHF
NA	TRBD2	TRBV7-2	TRBJ2-7	TGTGCCAGCAGCTTAGGGCGGGAGGTCGAGCAGTACTTC	CASSLGREVEQYF
NA	TRBD2	TRBV2	TRBJ2-1	TGTGCCAGCAGTGCGCGCGGGAGCGGATACAATGAGCAGTTCTTC	CASSARGSGYNEQFF
NA	TRBD2	TRBV7-9	TRBJ2-2	TGTGCCAGCAGCATCGGACTAGCGGGCACCGGGGAGCTGTTTTTT	CASSIGLAGTGELFF
once	NA	TRBV4-3	TRBJ1-6	TGCGCCAGCAGCCAGCTTACAGCAAATAATTCACCCCTCCACTTT	CASSQLTANNSPLHF
NA	NA	TRBV2	TRBJ2-3	TGTGCCAGCAGAGAGCGAATGTCTAGCACAGATACGCAGTATTTT	CASRERMSSTDTQYF